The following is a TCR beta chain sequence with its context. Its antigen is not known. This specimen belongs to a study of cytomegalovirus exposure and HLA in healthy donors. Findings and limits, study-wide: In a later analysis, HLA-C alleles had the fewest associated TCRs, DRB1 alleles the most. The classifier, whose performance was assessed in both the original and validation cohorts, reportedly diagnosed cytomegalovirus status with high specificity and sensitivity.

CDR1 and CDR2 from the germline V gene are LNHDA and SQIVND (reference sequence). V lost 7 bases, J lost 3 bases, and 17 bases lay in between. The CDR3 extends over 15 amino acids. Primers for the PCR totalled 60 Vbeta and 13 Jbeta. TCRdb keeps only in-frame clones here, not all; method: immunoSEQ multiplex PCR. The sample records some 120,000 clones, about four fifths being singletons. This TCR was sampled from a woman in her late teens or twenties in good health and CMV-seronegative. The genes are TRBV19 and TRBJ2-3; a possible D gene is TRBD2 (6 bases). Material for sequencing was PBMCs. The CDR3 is CASTPYGGWTDTQYF. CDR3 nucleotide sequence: TGTGCCAGTACCCCCTACGGAGGGTGGACAGATACGCAGTATTTT.